This T cell receptor (beta chain) was found in a study of identical twins. The germline V and J ends were trimmed by 1 base and 12 bases, with 13 bases remaining between them. This CDR3 comprises 12 residues. Germline V CDR1 and CDR2: DFQATT, SNEGSKA (reference sequence). Overall study results and limits: The same donors were not followed; conclusions instead depended on cross-sectional statistical analysis.

TCRdb called the 5' RACE reads again in MiXCR, with one record for every CDR3 protein. This sample has 700,000 or so distinct CDR3 sequences, with about 20% found just once. This clonotype has just a few counts. Its antigen is not known. Another study also made use of these data, one on T cells expressing NK-cell markers. That work contributes: Sequencing of TCR beta repertoires drew on sorted CD3+CD56+NKG2C+, CD3+CD56+NKG2C- and CD3+CD56-NKG2C+ T cells.

The rearrangement links TRBV20-1 to TRBJ2-1; D uncertain. This clonotype was obtained from a woman aged 18-35 years in good health. The source material was PBMCs. The CDR3: CSARGAGGGQFF. The DNA of the CDR3 is TGCAGTGCTAGAGGGGCTGGCGGCGGGCAGTTCTTC.